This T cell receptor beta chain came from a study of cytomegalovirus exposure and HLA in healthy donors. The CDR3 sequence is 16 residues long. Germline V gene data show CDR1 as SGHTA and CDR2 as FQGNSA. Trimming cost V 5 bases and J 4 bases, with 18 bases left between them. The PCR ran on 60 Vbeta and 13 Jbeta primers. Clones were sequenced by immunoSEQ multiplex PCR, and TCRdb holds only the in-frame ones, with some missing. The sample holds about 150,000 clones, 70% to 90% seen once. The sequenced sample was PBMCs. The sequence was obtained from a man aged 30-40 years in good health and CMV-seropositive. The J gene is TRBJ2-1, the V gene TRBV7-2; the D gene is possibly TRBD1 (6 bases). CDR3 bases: TGTGCCAGCAGCCCTCATGGGGGCCACGAGTACAATGAGCAGTTCTTC. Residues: CASSPHGGHEYNEQFF.